The source of this T cell receptor beta chain is a study of identical twins. The CDR3 is 14 residues long. V shed 5 bases and J 6 bases; nucleotides not matched to a gene: 8. TCRdb re-called the 5' RACE reads through MiXCR, storing one row per CDR3 protein. The data show 470,000 or so distinct CDR3 sequences, more than 20% seen once. These records were also assigned to another study, of T cells expressing NK-cell markers.

The V call is TRBV12-3 or TRBV12-4, the J call TRBJ1-2; 8 bases are shared with TRBD1. The material sequenced was CD4+ T cells sorted from blood. This clonotype originated in a woman between 18 and 29 years old in good health. The CDR3 spells CASSPRTGGNGYTF. CDR3 nucleotides: TGTGCCAGCAGTCCACGAACAGGGGGAAATGGCTACACCTTC.